This TCR beta chain is from a study of human T cells and chemical hapten exposure. About the research overall: Per-sample TCR yield variation was attributed mainly to small pooled library volume differences.

V shed 3 bases and J shed 12 bases, with 15 bases lying between them. The CDR3 covers 13 residues. Looked up from germline, CDR1 is SNHLY and CDR2 is FYNNEI. The template was total RNA from unfractionated whole blood. This clonotype came up a few times. Its specificity is unknown. Findings of the study overall: TCRs above 1 in 1000 frequency stayed constant with DPC sensitization.

In the library, unique molecular identifiers were attached to individual cDNA molecules. As processed by the authors: A per-sample median of around 88,000 TCRs was observed, with counts ranging from roughly 23,224 to 750,000. TCRdb reprocessed the reads with MiXCR, giving one entry per CDR3 protein. These V and J calls derive from TCRdb rather than the authors' analysis. The repertoire includes about 120,000 distinct CDR3 sequences, 8.5% to 9% of them detected once, and 1.1% to 1.5% sits in the top ten. This rearrangement joins TRBV2 to TRBJ2-1; D gene unclear. The clonotype was recovered from a human donor in good health. Some clones in this sample may be carry-over from other donors' samples. Material: whole blood. The CDR3 DNA is TGTGCCAGCAGTGAGGAAAGGTACGGCGGGCAGTTCTTC. Amino acids: CASSEERYGGQFF.